This TCR beta chain was identified during a study of sequential checkpoint blockade in melanoma. The treatment was: randomized to nivolumab then ipilimumab (arm A) or the reverse (arm B). The CDR3 has 16 amino acids. J was trimmed by 3 bases and V by 1 base; bases with no gene match: 6. Germline loops: CDR1 SGHRS, CDR2 YFSETQ. Clones were sequenced by immunoSEQ multiplex PCR, and TCRdb holds only the in-frame ones, with some missing. The sample has about 2,300 clones, around 21% seen once. The sequences come from tumor tissue (inferred from file names), collected from a patient given nivolumab and ipilimumab in sequence. The TCR was taken from a human donor with melanoma. V usage is TRBV5-1 and J usage is TRBJ2-2; 7 bases agree with TRBD2. The CDR3 bases are TGCGCCAGCAGCTTGAGCCTAGCGGTATACACCGGGGAGCTGTTTTTT. It codes for CASSLSLAVYTGELFF. The whole variable domain, remainder taken from reference TRBV5-1 and TRBJ2-2, is KAGVTQTPRYLIKTRGQQVTLSCSPISGHRSVSWYQQTPGQGLQFLFEYFSETQRNKGNFPGRFSGRQFSNSRSEMNVSTLELGDSALYLCASSLSLAVYTGELFFGEGSRLTVL.